These T cell receptor beta chains were read from a single sample in a study of blood T cell repertoires in COVID-19. Clones were read by immunoSEQ multiplex PCR, and TCRdb kept only the in-frame ones, dropping some. Here the sample spans approximately 160,000 clones, less than 90% being singletons. Sample: PBMCs or T cells enriched from blood (not recorded which). These receptors were obtained from a woman in her fifties or sixties who had recovered from COVID-19. The CDR3 runs from the conserved cysteine through the conserved F or W.

TRBJ2-3	TRBV5-4	CASSSWTRTDTQYF
TRBJ2-2	TRBV7-7	CASSSTGPGNTGELFF
TRBJ1-5	TRBV5-8	CASSLASQPQHF
TRBJ1-2	TRBV6-1	CASSEQGALGYTF
TRBJ1-5	TRBV10-2	CASRESMGVGGQPQHF
TRBJ2-6	TRBV11-2	CASSLEVASGANVLTF
TRBJ1-1	TRBV7-3	CASSLSSRNTEAFF
TRBJ1-2	TRBV9	CASSGTPGDGYTF
TRBJ2-3	TRBV5-6	CASSLSRTDTQYF
TRBJ1-6	TRBV4-3	CASSPAAGNSPLHF
TRBJ1-1	TRBV12-3/TRBV12-4	CASSLDSTTEAFF
TRBJ1-1	TRBV11-3	CASSLEATGENTEAFF
TRBJ1-3	TRBV24-1	CATSEPFTGTGNTIYF
TRBJ1-3	TRBV12-3/TRBV12-4	CASRGLTRNTIYF
TRBJ2-5	TRBV19	CASSIRGGFLRGKETQYF
TRBJ2-1	TRBV24-1	CATSDPAAGGRALDEQFF
TRBJ1-3	TRBV5-1	CASSLGSSGNTIYF
TRBJ2-1	TRBV5-4	CASSSTSGRIYEQFF
TRBJ1-2	TRBV5-1	CASSETGIYGYTF
TRBJ2-1	TRBV29-1	CSVAPSGRQNNEQFF
TRBJ1-5	TRBV2	CASSEFLTNQPQHF
TRBJ2-7	TRBV19	CASSSVSGIALGEQYF
TRBJ1-6	TRBV7-2	CASSSVPETPLHF
TRBJ2-5	TRBV6-5	CASETSGGFQETQYF
TRBJ1-2	TRBV28	CASSLPVGQGYGYTF
TRBJ1-4	TRBV27	CASSSGGLANEKLFF
TRBJ2-7	TRBV14	CASSHPIQGYEQYF
TRBJ2-2	TRBV6-2/TRBV6-3	CASSFASTGELFF
TRBJ1-3	TRBV4-1	CASSPFPRETTGNTIYF
TRBJ2-7	TRBV7-2	CASSLYARGSTPEQYF
TRBJ2-2	TRBV25-1	CASSTRDSTGELFF
TRBJ2-4	TRBV7-4	CASSSRPGLAGGVAKNIQYF
TRBJ1-1	TRBV29-1	CSTNTAPNTEAFF
TRBJ2-1	TRBV7-2	CASKGGGTRNEQFF
TRBJ1-2	TRBV2	CARKTGAVMHTF
TRBJ2-3	TRBV11-1	CASSFGSTQYF
TRBJ2-3	TRBV1	CTSGISYASGWADTQYF
TRBJ1-2	TRBV23-1	CASSQPGLDCTF
TRBJ1-2	TRBV25-1	CASSDLYRDGYTF
TRBJ2-1	TRBV3-1/TRBV3-2	CASSQDRGSLGYEQFF
TRBJ2-1	TRBV9	CASSVPRGSPYNEQFF
TRBJ2-2	TRBV6-4	CASMRDRNTGELFF
TRBJ1-4	TRBV28	CASRTGWPNEKLFF
TRBJ1-5	TRBV7-3	CASSPQGSNQPQHF
TRBJ2-6	TRBV9	CASSGPGHHGSGANVLTF
TRBJ2-1	TRBV28	CASSLVAAGAGNEQFF
TRBJ2-5	TRBV3-1/TRBV3-2	CASSQDSGGFGPSRGAQETQYF
TRBJ1-5	TRBV2	CASSAFRTGANQPQHF
TRBJ2-1	TRBV5-4	CASSGWRGQGNNEQFF